The next 7 T cell receptor beta chains were all read from a single sample in a study of T cell responses to AZD1222 COVID-19 vaccine. Here immunoSEQ multiplex PCR was the method, and the copy in TCRdb shows in-frame clones only, minus some. The sample lists under 140,000 clones, approximately 92% occurring once. Specimen: peripheral blood, collected 28 days after the second AZD1222 dose. The receptors come from an adult who received the AZD1222 COVID-19 vaccine.

The chain carries TRBV5-1 and TRBJ1-6; no definite D call. The CDR3 length is 16 residues. CDR1 and CDR2 from the germline V gene are SGHRS and YFSETQ. Between the trimmed V and J ends, which lost 4 bases and 1 base, there was a span of 12 bases. The CDR3 DNA follows: TGCGCCAGCAGCCCGGAAGTTTCATCCTATAATTCACCCCTCCACTTT. As protein: CASSPEVSSYNSPLHF.

The genes are TRBV7-2 and TRBJ2-2; D may be TRBD2 (6 bases). The germline V gene encodes CDR1 SGHTA and CDR2 FQGNSA. The CDR3 sequence is 15 residues long. Trimming left V 4 bases short and J 9 bases short, with 18 bases between. This chain's CDR3 is CASSSFRRRTRELFF. CDR3 nucleotide sequence: TGTGCCAGCAGCTCGTTTCGGAGACGGACTAGGGAGCTGTTTTTT. Variable domain in full (rest from reference TRBV7-2 and TRBJ2-2): GAGVSQSPSNKVTEKGKDVELRCDPISGHTALYWYRQSLGQGLEFLIYFQGNSAPDKSGLPSDRFSAERTGGSVSTLTIQRTQQEDSAVYLCASSSFRRRTRELFFGEGSRLTVL.

The rearrangement uses TRBV19 and TRBJ1-5; D unresolved. Per germline, CDR1 LNHDA and CDR2 SQIVND (reference sequence). The CDR3 loop spans 14 amino acids. Trimming removed 1 base at V and 4 bases at J, with 8 bases between. DNA for the CDR3: TGTGCCAGTAGTATAGTCCCAGAAAATCAGCCCCAGCATTTT. This sequence encodes CASSIVPENQPQHF. Full variable domain (rest looked up from reference TRBV19 and TRBJ1-5): DGGITQSPKYLFRKEGQNVTLSCEQNLNHDAMYWYRQDPGQGLRLIYYSQIVNDFQKGDIAEGYSVSREKKESFPLTVTSAQKNPTAFYLCASSIVPENQPQHFGDGTRLSIL.

This CDR3 is CASSLAQGPFYEQYF. DNA for the CDR3: TGTGCCAGCAGCTTAGCGCAGGGGCCCTTCTACGAGCAGTACTTC. This chain joins TRBV7-8 and TRBJ2-7, with D possibly matching TRBD1 (6 bases). V lost 0 bases and J 3 bases, leaving 12 bases between the germline ends. Looked up from germline, CDR1 is SGHVS and CDR2 is FQNEAQ. CDR3 length: 15 residues.

There are a few counts of this clone. The rearrangement uses TRBV3-1 (or the pseudogene TRBV3-2) and TRBJ1-4; a possible D gene is TRBD1 (5 bases). The CDR3 has 14 residues. V gave up 4 bases and J gave up 2 bases, with 8 bases separating them. Per the germline V gene, CDR1 is LGHDT and CDR2 is YNNKEL (reference sequence). This CDR3 reads CASSPSGTNEKLFF. CDR3 DNA sequence: TGTGCCAGCAGCCCCTCAGGGACTAATGAAAAACTGTTTTTT.

The chain uses TRBV6-2 or TRBV6-3 and TRBJ1-1; tentative D call: TRBD1 (5 bases). The CDR3 has 16 amino acids. The V gene lost 2 bases and the J gene lost 0 bases, with 13 bases spanning the gap. Germline assignment: CDR1 MNHEY and CDR2 SVGEGT. The CDR3 nucleotides read TGTGCCAGCAGTTACGGGAGGGCAGGGATGAACACTGAAGCTTTCTTT. The encoded protein is CASSYGRAGMNTEAFF.

This clone was detected a few times. The chain combines TRBV29-1 with TRBJ2-7; 8 nucleotides agree with TRBD1. The CDR3 loop spans 12 amino acids. Germline CDR1 reads SQVTM; CDR2 reads ANQGSEA. J lost 2 bases, V lost 4 bases, and 1 base had no gene match. CDR3 sequence: CSVGTGTYEQYF. CDR3 DNA: TGCAGCGTTGGGACAGGGACCTACGAGCAGTACTTC.